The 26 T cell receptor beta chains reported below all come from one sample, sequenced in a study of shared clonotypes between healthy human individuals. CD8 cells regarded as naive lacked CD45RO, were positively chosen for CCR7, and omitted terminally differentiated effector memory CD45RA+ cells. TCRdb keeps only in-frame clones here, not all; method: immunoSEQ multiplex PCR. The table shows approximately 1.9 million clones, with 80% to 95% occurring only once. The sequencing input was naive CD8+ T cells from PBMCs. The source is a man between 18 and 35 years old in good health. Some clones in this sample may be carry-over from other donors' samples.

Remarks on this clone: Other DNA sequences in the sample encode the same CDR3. The CDR3 loop reads CASSLTSYEQYF. CDR3 sequence (DNA): TGTGCCAGCAGCTTGACATCCTACGAGCAGTACTTC. This chain joins TRBV7-9 and TRBJ2-7; D is unresolved. CDR1 SEHNR and CDR2 FQNEAQ come from the germline V gene (reference sequence). Trimming stripped 3 bases from V and 1 base from J, with 4 bases between. This CDR3 spans 12 amino acids.

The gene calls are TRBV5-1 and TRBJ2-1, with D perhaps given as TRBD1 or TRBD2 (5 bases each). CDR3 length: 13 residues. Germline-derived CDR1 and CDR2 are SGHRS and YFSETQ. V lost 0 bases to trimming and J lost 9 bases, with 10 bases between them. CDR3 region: CASSLEGGGEQFF. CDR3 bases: TGCGCCAGCAGCTTGGAGGGTGGGGGTGAGCAGTTCTTC.

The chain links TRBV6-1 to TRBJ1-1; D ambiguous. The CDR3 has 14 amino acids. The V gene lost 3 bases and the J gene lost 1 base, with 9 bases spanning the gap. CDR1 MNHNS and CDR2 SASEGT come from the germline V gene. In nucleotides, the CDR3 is TGTGCCAGCAGTGACTCGGGGTCGAACACTGAAGCTTTCTTT. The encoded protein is CASSDSGSNTEAFF.

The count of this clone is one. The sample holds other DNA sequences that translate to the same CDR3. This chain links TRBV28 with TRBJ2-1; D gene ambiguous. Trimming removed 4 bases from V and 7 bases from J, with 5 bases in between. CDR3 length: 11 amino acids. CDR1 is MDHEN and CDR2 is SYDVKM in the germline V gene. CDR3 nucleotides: TGTGCCAGCAGTTCGCCGAATGAGCAGTTCTTC. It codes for CASSSPNEQFF.

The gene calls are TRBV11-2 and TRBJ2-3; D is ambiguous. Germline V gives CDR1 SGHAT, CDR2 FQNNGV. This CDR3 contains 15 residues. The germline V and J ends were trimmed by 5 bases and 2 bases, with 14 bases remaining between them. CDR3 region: CASSPRGPNTDTQYF. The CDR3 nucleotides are TGTGCCAGCAGCCCTAGAGGCCCAAACACAGATACGCAGTATTTT.

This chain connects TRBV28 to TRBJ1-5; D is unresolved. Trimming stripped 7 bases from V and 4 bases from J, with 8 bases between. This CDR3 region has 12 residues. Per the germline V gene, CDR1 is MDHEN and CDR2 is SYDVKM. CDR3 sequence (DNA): TGTGCCAGCAAGGTCGGGAATCAGCCCCAGCATTTT. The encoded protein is CASKVGNQPQHF.

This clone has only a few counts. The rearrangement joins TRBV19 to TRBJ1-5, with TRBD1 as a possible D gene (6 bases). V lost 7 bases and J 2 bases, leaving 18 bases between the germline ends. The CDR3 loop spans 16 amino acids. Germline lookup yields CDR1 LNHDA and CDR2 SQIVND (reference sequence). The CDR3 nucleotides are TGTGCCAGTACCCCCTGGGGGGGGCGCGGCAATCAGCCCCAGCATTTT. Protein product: CASTPWGGRGNQPQHF.

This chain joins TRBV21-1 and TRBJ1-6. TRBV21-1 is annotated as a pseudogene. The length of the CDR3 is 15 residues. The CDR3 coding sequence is TGTGCCAGCAGCAAAGATCGTAGTTTTCTATCACCCCTCCACTTT. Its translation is CASSKDRSFLSPLHF.

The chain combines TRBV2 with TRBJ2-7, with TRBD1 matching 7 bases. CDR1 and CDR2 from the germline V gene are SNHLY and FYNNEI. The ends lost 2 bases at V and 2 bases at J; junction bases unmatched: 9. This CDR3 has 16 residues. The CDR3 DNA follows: TGTGCCAGCAGTGAATTTTTCTCCCAGGGGGCCTACGAGCAGTACTTC. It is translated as CASSEFFSQGAYEQYF.

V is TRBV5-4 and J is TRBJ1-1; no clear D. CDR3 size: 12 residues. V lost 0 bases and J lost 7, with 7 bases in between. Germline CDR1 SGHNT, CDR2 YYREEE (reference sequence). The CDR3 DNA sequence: TGTGCCAGCAGCTTGGGCAGCTATGAAGCTTTCTTT. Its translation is CASSLGSYEAFF.

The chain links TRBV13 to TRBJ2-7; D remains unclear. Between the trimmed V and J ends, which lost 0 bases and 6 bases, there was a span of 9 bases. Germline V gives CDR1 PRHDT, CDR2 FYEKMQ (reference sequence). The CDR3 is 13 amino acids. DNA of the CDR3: TGTGCCAGCAGCTTAGGGGCCCGGGCCGAGCAGTACTTC. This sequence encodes CASSLGARAEQYF.

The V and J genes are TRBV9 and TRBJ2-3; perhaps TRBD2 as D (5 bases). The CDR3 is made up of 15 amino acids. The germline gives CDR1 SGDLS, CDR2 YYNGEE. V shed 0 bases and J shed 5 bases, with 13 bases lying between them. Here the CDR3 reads CASSVDPGWRDTQYF. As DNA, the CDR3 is TGTGCCAGCAGCGTAGACCCGGGGTGGCGAGATACGCAGTATTTT.

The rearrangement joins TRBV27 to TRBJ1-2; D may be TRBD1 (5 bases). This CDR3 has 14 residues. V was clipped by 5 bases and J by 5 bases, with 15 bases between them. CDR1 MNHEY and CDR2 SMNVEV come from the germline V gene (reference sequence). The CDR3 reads CASSPMGTTYGYTF. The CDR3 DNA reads TGTGCCAGCAGTCCCATGGGGACTACTTATGGCTACACCTTC.

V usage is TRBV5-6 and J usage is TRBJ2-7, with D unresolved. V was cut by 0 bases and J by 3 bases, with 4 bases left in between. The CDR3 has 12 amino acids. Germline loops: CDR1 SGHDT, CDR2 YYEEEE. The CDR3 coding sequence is TGTGCCAGCAGCTTGGTGAACTACGAGCAGTACTTC. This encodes CASSLVNYEQYF.

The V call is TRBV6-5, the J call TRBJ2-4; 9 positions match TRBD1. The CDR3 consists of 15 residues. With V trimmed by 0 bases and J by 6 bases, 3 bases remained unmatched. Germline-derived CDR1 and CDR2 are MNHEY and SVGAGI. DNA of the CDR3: TGTGCCAGCAGTTACTCCGGGACAGGGAGAAACATTCAGTACTTC. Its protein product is CASSYSGTGRNIQYF.

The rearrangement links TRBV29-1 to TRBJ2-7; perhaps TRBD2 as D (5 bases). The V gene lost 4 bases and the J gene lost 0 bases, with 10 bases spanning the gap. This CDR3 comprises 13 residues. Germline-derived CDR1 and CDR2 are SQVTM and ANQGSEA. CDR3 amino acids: CSVASRTSYEQYF. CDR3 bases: TGCAGCGTTGCTAGCAGAACCTCCTACGAGCAGTACTTC.

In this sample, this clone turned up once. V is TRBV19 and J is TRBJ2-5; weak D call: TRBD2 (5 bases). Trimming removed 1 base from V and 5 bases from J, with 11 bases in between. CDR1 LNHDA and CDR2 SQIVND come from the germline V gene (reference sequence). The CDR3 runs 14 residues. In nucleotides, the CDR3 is TGTGCCAGTAGTATAGCGGGGTTCTCCGAGACCCAGTACTTC. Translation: CASSIAGFSETQYF.

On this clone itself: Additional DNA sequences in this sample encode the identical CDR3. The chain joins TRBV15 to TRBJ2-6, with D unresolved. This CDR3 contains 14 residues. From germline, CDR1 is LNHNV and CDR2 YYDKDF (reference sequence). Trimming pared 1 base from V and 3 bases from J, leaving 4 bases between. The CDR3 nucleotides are TGTGCCACCAGCAGAGTCCTTGGGGCCAACGTCCTGACTTTC. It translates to CATSRVLGANVLTF.

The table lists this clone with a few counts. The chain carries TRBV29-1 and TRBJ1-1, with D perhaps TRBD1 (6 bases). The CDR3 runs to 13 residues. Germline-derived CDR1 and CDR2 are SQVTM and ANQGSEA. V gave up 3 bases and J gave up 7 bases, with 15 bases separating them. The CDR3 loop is CSVDRGRGFEAFF. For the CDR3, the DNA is TGCAGCGTTGACAGGGGTAGGGGGTTTGAAGCTTTCTTT.

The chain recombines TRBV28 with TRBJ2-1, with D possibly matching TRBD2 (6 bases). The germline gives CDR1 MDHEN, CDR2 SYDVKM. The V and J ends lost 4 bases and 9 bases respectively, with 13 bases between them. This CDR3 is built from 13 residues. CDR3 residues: CASSYVNGGEQFF. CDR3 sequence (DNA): TGTGCCAGCAGTTACGTAAACGGGGGTGAGCAGTTCTTC.

The CDR3: CASSLGQHSSYEQYF. CDR3 coding DNA: TGTGCCAGCAGTTTGGGACAGCACTCCTCCTACGAGCAGTACTTC. The gene calls are TRBV27 and TRBJ2-7; TRBD1 matches 7 bases. This CDR3 is built from 15 residues. The V gene's germline CDR1 is MNHEY and CDR2 SMNVEV (reference sequence). V shed 3 bases and J 0 bases; nucleotides not matched to a gene: 5.

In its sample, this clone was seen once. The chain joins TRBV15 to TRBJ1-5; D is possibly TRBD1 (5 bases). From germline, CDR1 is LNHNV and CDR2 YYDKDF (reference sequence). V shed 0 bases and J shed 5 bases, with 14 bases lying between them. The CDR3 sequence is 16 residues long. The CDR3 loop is CATSRDFRTLDQPQHF. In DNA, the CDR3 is TGTGCCACCAGCAGAGATTTCAGGACACTAGATCAGCCCCAGCATTTT.

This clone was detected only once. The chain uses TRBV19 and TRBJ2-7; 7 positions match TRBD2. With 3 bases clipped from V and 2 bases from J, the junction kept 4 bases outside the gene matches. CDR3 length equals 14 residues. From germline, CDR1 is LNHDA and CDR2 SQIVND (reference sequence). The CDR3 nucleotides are TGTGCCAGTAGTATGGGCGGGAGCCCCTACGAGCAGTACTTC. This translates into CASSMGGSPYEQYF.

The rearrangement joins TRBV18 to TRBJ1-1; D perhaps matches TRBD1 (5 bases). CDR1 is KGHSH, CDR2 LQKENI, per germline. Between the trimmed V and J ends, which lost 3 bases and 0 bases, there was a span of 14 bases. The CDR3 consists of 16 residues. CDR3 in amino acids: CASSPGGEGVNTEAFF. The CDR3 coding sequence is TGTGCCAGCTCACCCGGGGGGGAAGGGGTGAACACTGAAGCTTTCTTT.

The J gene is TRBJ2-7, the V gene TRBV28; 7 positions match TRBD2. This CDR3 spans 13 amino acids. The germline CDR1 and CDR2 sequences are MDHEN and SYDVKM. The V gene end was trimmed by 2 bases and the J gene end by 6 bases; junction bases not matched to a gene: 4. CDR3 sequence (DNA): TGTGCCAGCAGTTTAAGGACTAGATTCGAGCAGTACTTC. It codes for CASSLRTRFEQYF.

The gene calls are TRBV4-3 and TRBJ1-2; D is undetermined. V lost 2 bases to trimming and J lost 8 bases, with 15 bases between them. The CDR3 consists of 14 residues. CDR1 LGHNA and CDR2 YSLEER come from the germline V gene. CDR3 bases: TGCGCCAGCAGCCAAAGCGAGGGCATGGGGGGCTACACCTTC. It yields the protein CASSQSEGMGGYTF.